The present T cell receptor (beta chain) was sequenced within a study of cytomegalovirus exposure and HLA in healthy donors. This clone has just a few counts. Its antigen is currently unknown. Study outcomes and limitations: Previous analysis showed most TCR beta V segments were productive about 87% or about 30% of the time. The authors listed 164 TCR beta chains as cytomegalovirus-associated. As a later analysis revealed, most CMV-associated TCR beta chains appeared HLA-restricted.

The J segment lost 9 bases and the V segment lost 2 bases, leaving 4 bases of the junction unmatched. Germline V gene sequence: CDR1 LNHDA, CDR2 SQIVND (reference sequence). This CDR3 spans 13 amino acids. Primers for the PCR totalled 60 Vbeta and 13 Jbeta. TCRdb's copy holds only in-frame clones and misses some; the assay was immunoSEQ multiplex PCR. The sample has around 110,000 clones, around 83% seen once. This rearrangement joins TRBV19 to TRBJ1-1, with 9 bases matching TRBD1. The clonotype was recovered from a man aged 25 to 40 in good health and CMV-seropositive. The sample comprised PBMCs. DNA of the CDR3: TGTGCCAGTAGTATACAACAGGGGGCTAAAGCTTTCTTT. As protein: CASSIQQGAKAFF.